These T cell receptor beta chains were read from a single sample in a study of T cells in Graves' hyperthyroidism and ophthalmopathy. MiXCR, applied by TCRdb to the multiplex PCR reads, yields one record per CDR3 protein. The sample has 600,000 to 750,000 distinct CDR3 sequences; 15% to 20% are singletons. The sequenced material came from blood. All receptors derive from a man aged 45-65 years with Graves' hyperthyroidism. Both conserved end residues are part of each CDR3. Each record gives: CDR3 DNA, CDR3 protein, D gene, V gene, clone size, J gene. The D gene is left open where the match is weak. For some rows the clone size is stated as once, few or many, or as a class when expanded; others skip it.

CDR3nt: TGCGCCAGCAGTGAGCCAGGGACTAGCGGGAGGGCATTCGATGAGCAGTTCTTC
CDR3aa: CASSEPGTSGRAFDEQFF
d_gene: TRBD2
v_gene: TRBV10-1
abundance: NA
j_gene: TRBJ2-1

CDR3nt: TGTGCCAGCAGTGTCCGGGGAAACACCGGGGAGCTGTTTTTT
CDR3aa: CASSVRGNTGELFF
d_gene: NA
v_gene: TRBV2
abundance: many
j_gene: TRBJ2-2

CDR3nt: TGTGCCAGCAGCTTAGAGAGGGGGGGTGGCCCCTACGAGCAGTACTTC
CDR3aa: CASSLERGGGPYEQYF
d_gene: NA
v_gene: TRBV11-3
abundance: many
j_gene: TRBJ2-7

CDR3nt: TGTGCCAGCAGTTACGGGGGACAGCTGAACACTGAAGCTTTCTTT
CDR3aa: CASSYGGQLNTEAFF
d_gene: TRBD1
v_gene: TRBV6-2/TRBV6-3
abundance: many
j_gene: TRBJ1-1

CDR3nt: TGTGCCAGCAGCCGGGAGGGACAGGGTAATTCACCCCTCCACTTT
CDR3aa: CASSREGQGNSPLHF
d_gene: TRBD1
v_gene: TRBV3-1
abundance: many
j_gene: TRBJ1-6

CDR3nt: TGTGCCAGCAGTTCCCTTGTGGGAGAGAATGAGCAGTTCTTC
CDR3aa: CASSSLVGENEQFF
d_gene: NA
v_gene: TRBV28
abundance: many
j_gene: TRBJ2-1

CDR3nt: TGTGCCAGCAGTCCGAGAGCCCTTAGCACAGATACGCAGTATTTT
CDR3aa: CASSPRALSTDTQYF
d_gene: NA
v_gene: TRBV2
abundance: many
j_gene: TRBJ2-3

CDR3nt: TGTGCCAGCAGTTTCGTAGCGGGGGGAAATGAGCAGTTCTTC
CDR3aa: CASSFVAGGNEQFF
d_gene: TRBD2
v_gene: TRBV12-3/TRBV12-4
abundance: many
j_gene: TRBJ2-1

CDR3nt: TGTGCCAGCAGACAAAACCGGGACAGGGTTAGCAATCAGCCCCAGCATTTT
CDR3aa: CASRQNRDRVSNQPQHF
d_gene: TRBD1
v_gene: TRBV28
abundance: few
j_gene: TRBJ1-5

CDR3nt: TGTGCCATCAGTGAGCAACCGGGTTTAGCGTGGGCTTTCTTT
CDR3aa: CAISEQPGLAWAFF
d_gene: NA
v_gene: TRBV10-3
abundance: few
j_gene: TRBJ1-1

CDR3nt: TGCAGCGGAAAATCACCGATGATGAACACTGAAGCTTTCTTT
CDR3aa: CSGKSPMMNTEAFF
d_gene: NA
v_gene: TRBV29-1
abundance: many
j_gene: TRBJ1-1

CDR3nt: TGTGCCTGGAGTCGGACCAGGGGAGCTTTCTTT
CDR3aa: CAWSRTRGAFF
d_gene: NA
v_gene: TRBV30
abundance: many
j_gene: TRBJ1-1

CDR3nt: TGTGCCAGTAGTATAGGTCCGGGACTAGCGGGCTCTAGCTCCTACAATGAGCAGTTCTTC
CDR3aa: CASSIGPGLAGSSSYNEQFF
d_gene: TRBD2
v_gene: TRBV19
abundance: few
j_gene: TRBJ2-1

CDR3nt: TGTGCCAGCTCGGACAGGCAAAATGAAAAACTGTTTTTT
CDR3aa: CASSDRQNEKLFF
d_gene: TRBD1
v_gene: TRBV7-8
abundance: NA
j_gene: TRBJ1-4

CDR3nt: TGTGCCACGTGGACAGCAGCTTTGAACACTGAAGCTTTCTTT
CDR3aa: CATWTAALNTEAFF
d_gene: NA
v_gene: TRBV10-3
abundance: NA
j_gene: TRBJ1-1

CDR3nt: TGTGCCAGCAGCTGGACAGGGAGTTATGAAAAACTGTTTTTT
CDR3aa: CASSWTGSYEKLFF
d_gene: TRBD1
v_gene: TRBV7-9
abundance: NA
j_gene: TRBJ1-4

CDR3nt: TGTGCCAGCAGTTCAATCACCTTTCCGGGGGGGACTAGACACTACGAGCAGTACTTC
CDR3aa: CASSSITFPGGTRHYEQYF
d_gene: TRBD2
v_gene: TRBV12-3/TRBV12-4
abundance: few
j_gene: TRBJ2-7

CDR3nt: TGTGCCAGCAGTCCTGGTCCGGGGGGCTATTATGGCTACACCTTC
CDR3aa: CASSPGPGGYYGYTF
d_gene: NA
v_gene: TRBV28
abundance: NA
j_gene: TRBJ1-2

CDR3nt: TGCAGCTTTACCACCCCGAGCTCCTACGAGCAGTACTTC
CDR3aa: CSFTTPSSYEQYF
d_gene: NA
v_gene: TRBV29-1
abundance: few
j_gene: TRBJ2-7

CDR3nt: TGTGCCGGCAGTTTCTATCAAGGGGGCTTGCAGCCCCAGCATTTT
CDR3aa: CAGSFYQGGLQPQHF
d_gene: TRBD1
v_gene: TRBV6-9
abundance: NA
j_gene: TRBJ1-5

CDR3nt: TGCAGTGCTTTACCAGGGAGCTACACTGAAGCTTTCTTT
CDR3aa: CSALPGSYTEAFF
d_gene: NA
v_gene: TRBV20-1
abundance: many
j_gene: TRBJ1-1

CDR3nt: TGTGCCAGCAGTGAAAGAGGATTTCTGGCGAATGAGCAGTTCTTC
CDR3aa: CASSERGFLANEQFF
d_gene: NA
v_gene: TRBV2
abundance: many
j_gene: TRBJ2-1

CDR3nt: TGCAGCGACCTGCGGGGGGGGGCAGATACGCAGTATTTT
CDR3aa: CSDLRGGADTQYF
d_gene: TRBD2
v_gene: TRBV29-1
abundance: NA
j_gene: TRBJ2-3

CDR3nt: TGTGCCAGCAGCGCCCGGACAGTGACCACTGAAGCTTTCTTT
CDR3aa: CASSARTVTTEAFF
d_gene: NA
v_gene: TRBV9
abundance: NA
j_gene: TRBJ1-1

CDR3nt: TGTGCCAGCAGTGAGTGGGTCGACCACGAAGCTTTCTTT
CDR3aa: CASSEWVDHEAFF
d_gene: NA
v_gene: TRBV2
abundance: many
j_gene: TRBJ1-1

CDR3nt: TGTGCCAGTACCCCGACAGGGCCCGGTAGCACTGAAGCTTACTTT
CDR3aa: CASTPTGPGSTEAYF
d_gene: TRBD1
v_gene: TRBV19
abundance: NA
j_gene: TRBJ1-1

CDR3nt: TGTGCCAGTAGTAACCGGGGGGGAAACGCAAATCAGCCCCAGCATTTT
CDR3aa: CASSNRGGNANQPQHF
d_gene: NA
v_gene: TRBV19
abundance: few
j_gene: TRBJ1-5

CDR3nt: TGCAGCGTTGAAGGGACAGTACAAGAGACCCAGTACTTC
CDR3aa: CSVEGTVQETQYF
d_gene: NA
v_gene: TRBV29-1
abundance: few
j_gene: TRBJ2-5

CDR3nt: TGTGCCAGCAGCGCACAGCGGGACTTGCGGTTTGATACGCAGTATTTT
CDR3aa: CASSAQRDLRFDTQYF
d_gene: TRBD2
v_gene: TRBV13
abundance: few
j_gene: TRBJ2-3

CDR3nt: TGTGCCAGTACTGAACAGGGGGGCTCCTACGAGCAGTACTTC
CDR3aa: CASTEQGGSYEQYF
d_gene: TRBD1
v_gene: TRBV19
abundance: NA
j_gene: TRBJ2-7

CDR3nt: TGTGCCAGCAGTAACGGGGGACCATTAAGCAATGAGCAGTTCTTC
CDR3aa: CASSNGGPLSNEQFF
d_gene: NA
v_gene: TRBV28
abundance: many
j_gene: TRBJ2-1

CDR3nt: TGTGCCAGCAGTTTTCCGGCGGGGACCTCCTACGAGCAGTACTTC
CDR3aa: CASSFPAGTSYEQYF
d_gene: NA
v_gene: TRBV28
abundance: few
j_gene: TRBJ2-7

CDR3nt: TGTGCCAGCAGCCCGTGGGGGGGACTAGCAGGGAATGAGCAGTTCTTC
CDR3aa: CASSPWGGLAGNEQFF
d_gene: TRBD2
v_gene: TRBV7-2
abundance: NA
j_gene: TRBJ2-1

CDR3nt: TGTGCCAGCAGCTTAGTGGGACAGGGTAGCGAGCAGTACTTC
CDR3aa: CASSLVGQGSEQYF
d_gene: TRBD1
v_gene: TRBV7-6
abundance: few
j_gene: TRBJ2-7

CDR3nt: TGCGCCAGCAGCTTGCGGGTGGACCGCACAGATACGCAGTATTTT
CDR3aa: CASSLRVDRTDTQYF
d_gene: NA
v_gene: TRBV5-1
abundance: NA
j_gene: TRBJ2-3

CDR3nt: TGCGCCAGCAGCTTGGGTGGGAACCCCTACAATGAGCAGTTCTTC
CDR3aa: CASSLGGNPYNEQFF
d_gene: NA
v_gene: TRBV5-1
abundance: many
j_gene: TRBJ2-1

CDR3nt: TGTGCCTGGAGTAGGGCCTATGGCTACACCTTC
CDR3aa: CAWSRAYGYTF
d_gene: NA
v_gene: TRBV30
abundance: NA
j_gene: TRBJ1-2

CDR3nt: TGTGCCAGCAGTAAGGACGGGGGGAATGGCTACACCTTC
CDR3aa: CASSKDGGNGYTF
d_gene: NA
v_gene: TRBV2
abundance: many
j_gene: TRBJ1-2

CDR3nt: TGTGCCAGCAGTGAAGAGAGATGGGGCTACAATGAGCAGTTCTTC
CDR3aa: CASSEERWGYNEQFF
d_gene: NA
v_gene: TRBV6-1
abundance: many
j_gene: TRBJ2-1

CDR3nt: TGTGCCAGCTCACCGGGACTGCACACCGGGGAGCTGTTTTTT
CDR3aa: CASSPGLHTGELFF
d_gene: NA
v_gene: TRBV18
abundance: few
j_gene: TRBJ2-2

CDR3nt: TGTGCCACCAGTTATAACACTGAAGCTTTCTTT
CDR3aa: CATSYNTEAFF
d_gene: NA
v_gene: TRBV24-1
abundance: many
j_gene: TRBJ1-1

CDR3nt: TGTGCCAGCAGTTTGGTACGACGCCAGGGATTTCGACCCCTCAACACTGAAGCTTTCTTT
CDR3aa: CASSLVRRQGFRPLNTEAFF
d_gene: NA
v_gene: TRBV12-3/TRBV12-4
abundance: NA
j_gene: TRBJ1-1

CDR3nt: TGTGCCAGCAGTTTTCTAAATAACTATGGCTACACCTTC
CDR3aa: CASSFLNNYGYTF
d_gene: NA
v_gene: TRBV28
abundance: many
j_gene: TRBJ1-2

CDR3nt: TGTGCCAGCAGCCAAGACCCAGATACGCAGTATTTT
CDR3aa: CASSQDPDTQYF
d_gene: NA
v_gene: TRBV3-1
abundance: many
j_gene: TRBJ2-3

CDR3nt: TGTGCCAGCACCCAAAGCTACAATGAGCAGTTCTTC
CDR3aa: CASTQSYNEQFF
d_gene: NA
v_gene: TRBV6-2/TRBV6-3
abundance: many
j_gene: TRBJ2-1

CDR3nt: TGCAGTGCTAGAGATGCCTCGGGGGGACTAGCCCTGTATTTT
CDR3aa: CSARDASGGLALYF
d_gene: TRBD2
v_gene: TRBV20-1
abundance: NA
j_gene: TRBJ2-3